This T cell receptor beta chain is from a study of CD8+CD57+ T cells in acquired aplastic anemia. Study background: The average for DNA from sorted CD4+ and CD8+ cells was roughly 3 ug.

From germline, CDR1 is MNHNS and CDR2 SASEGT. This CDR3 contains 13 residues. Only patients with CD8+CD57+ cell expansion on flow cytometry were chosen for sequencing. It was genomic DNA that served as the template for profiling TCR beta VDJ and CDR3. In TCRdb, the reads were re-called with MiXCR into one record per CDR3 protein. Of about 180,000 distinct CDR3 sequences listed, almost 50% are singletons. Concerning this clonotype: This may be a read error, as it is one base from a much larger clone.

Sequencing was done on a sample of sorted CD4+, CD8+, or CD8+CD57+ T cells (not recorded which) from PBMCs. This TCR was recovered from a human donor with aplastic anemia. This sequence joins TRBV6-1 and TRBJ1-2, with D unclear. The CDR3 loop reads CASRPDLNYGCTF. In DNA form, the CDR3 reads TGTGCCAGCAGACCGGACCTTAACTATGGCTGCACCTTC.